Listed here are 8 T cell receptor beta chains from one sample, sequenced in a study of blood T cell repertoires in COVID-19. Profiled with immunoSEQ multiplex PCR; TCRdb holds only in-frame clones, not every one. The data show fewer than 200,000 clones, with roughly 80% seen just once and about 7.8% held by the top ten. Sequences were obtained from peripheral blood. These receptor sequences come from a man aged 60 to 75 with acute or convalescent COVID-19.

The V call is TRBV23-1, the J call TRBJ1-5; 7 bases are a match to TRBD1. TRBV23-1 is an ORF; its function is uncertain. The CDR3 totals 15 residues. J lost 3 bases, V lost 8 bases, and 10 bases had no gene match. CDR3 loop: CASPYDREDNQPQHF. The CDR3 bases are TGCGCCAGCCCCTACGACAGGGAAGACAATCAGCCCCAGCATTTT.

This clone has only a few counts. The chain links TRBV7-3 to TRBJ2-1; 8 bases are a match to TRBD2. The CDR3 has 15 residues. In germline, CDR1 is SGHTA, CDR2 FQGTGA. The junction had 4 bases not matched to a gene; V was cut back by 1 base and J by 5 bases. CDR3 in DNA: TGTGCCAGCAGCTTAATTACTAGCGGAAACAATGAGCAGTTCTTC. It translates to CASSLITSGNNEQFF.

V is TRBV6-2 or TRBV6-3 and J is TRBJ2-2; D might be TRBD1 (6 bases). There are 14 residues in the CDR3. V was trimmed by 5 bases and J by 4 bases, leaving 11 bases between them. Per germline, CDR1 MNHEY and CDR2 SVGEGT. Here the CDR3 reads CASSRHRATGELFF. The CDR3 nucleotides read TGTGCCAGCAGTAGGCACAGGGCCACCGGGGAGCTGTTTTTT.

V is TRBV5-1 and J is TRBJ1-3, with D unclear. The V gene's germline CDR1 is SGHRS and CDR2 YFSETQ. Trimming pared 4 bases from V and 0 bases from J, leaving 14 bases between. CDR3 size: 16 residues. CDR3 in amino acids: CASSPGPAGSGNTIYF. The CDR3 nucleotides are TGCGCCAGCAGCCCTGGGCCAGCCGGCTCTGGAAACACCATATATTTT.

The rearrangement links TRBV27 to TRBJ1-5, with a possible D match to TRBD1 (5 bases). V was pared by 0 bases and J by 3 bases, with 6 bases between. This CDR3 is 14 amino acids long. Germline V CDR1 and CDR2: MNHEY, SMNVEV (reference sequence). The CDR3 region is CASSLSTVNQPQHF. As DNA, the CDR3 is TGTGCCAGCAGTTTATCGACAGTCAATCAGCCCCAGCATTTT.

V gene TRBV19 combines with J gene TRBJ2-2, with 8 bases fitting TRBD2. With V trimmed by 2 bases and J by 4 bases, 12 bases remained unmatched. Germline CDR1 is LNHDA and CDR2 is SQIVND (reference sequence). This CDR3 is 18 amino acids long. This chain's CDR3 is CASSIFTGGAWGTGELFF. CDR3 bases: TGTGCCAGTAGTATATTCACGGGGGGGGCCTGGGGCACCGGGGAGCTGTTTTTT.

This clone turned up a few times. V gene TRBV5-6 combines with J gene TRBJ1-4; unclear D gene. The ends were cut back, 0 bases at V and 8 bases at J, with 14 bases in the middle. This CDR3 is 15 amino acids long. CDR1 and CDR2 from the germline V gene are SGHDT and YYEEEE. CDR3 in DNA: TGTGCCAGCAGCTTGGTCGGGGAGGGCGGCGAAAAACTGTTTTTT. This codes for CASSLVGEGGEKLFF.

The chain uses TRBV4-3 and TRBJ2-7; TRBD1 agrees at 7 bases. The CDR3 is 16 residues long. Germline CDR1 reads LGHNA; CDR2 reads YSLEER. With 0 bases clipped from V and 6 bases from J, the junction kept 11 bases outside the gene matches. For the CDR3, the DNA is TGCGCCAGCAGCCAAGATCACCAGGGGGACGCAAGCGAGCAGTACTTC. Protein sequence: CASSQDHQGDASEQYF.